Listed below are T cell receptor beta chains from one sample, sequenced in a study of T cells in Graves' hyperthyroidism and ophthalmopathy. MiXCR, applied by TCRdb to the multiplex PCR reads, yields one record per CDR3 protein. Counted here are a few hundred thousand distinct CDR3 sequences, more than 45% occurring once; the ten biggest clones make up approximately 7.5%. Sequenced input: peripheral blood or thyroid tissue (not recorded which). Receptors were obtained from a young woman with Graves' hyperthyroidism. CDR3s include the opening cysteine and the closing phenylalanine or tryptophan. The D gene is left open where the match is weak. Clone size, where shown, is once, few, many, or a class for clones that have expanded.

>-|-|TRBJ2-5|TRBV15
TGTGCCACCAGCAGAACCAGGGGACGACCAGAGACCCAGTACTTC
CATSRTRGRPETQYF
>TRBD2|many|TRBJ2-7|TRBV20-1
TGCAGTGCTAGAGAGGGGACTACCTCCTACGAGCAGTACTTC
CSAREGTTSYEQYF
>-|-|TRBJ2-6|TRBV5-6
TGTGCCAGCAGCTTGGATAGCGGCATGACTTTC
CASSLDSGMTF
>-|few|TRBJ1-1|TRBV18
TGTGCCAGCTCACTCACGGGGACTCCCTTGAACACTGAAGCTTTCTTT
CASSLTGTPLNTEAFF
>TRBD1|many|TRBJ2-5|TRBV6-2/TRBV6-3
TGTGCCAGCAGCCTCGCCGGGACAGGGGACCAAGAGACCCAGTACTTC
CASSLAGTGDQETQYF
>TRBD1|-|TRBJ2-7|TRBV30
TGTGCCTGGAGTACCCCCCGGGACAGCCGACTCGACTACGAGCAGTACTTC
CAWSTPRDSRLDYEQYF
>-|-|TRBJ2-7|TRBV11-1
TGTGCCAGCAGGGACCACACCTACGAGCAGTACTTC
CASRDHTYEQYF
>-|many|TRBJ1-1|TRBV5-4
TGTGCCAGCGGGTGGGGGAACACTGAAGCTTTCTTT
CASGWGNTEAFF
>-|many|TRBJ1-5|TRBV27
TGTGCCAGCAAGCCTCAGGGCGAGGTCGTAAATCAGCCCCAGCATTTT
CASKPQGEVVNQPQHF
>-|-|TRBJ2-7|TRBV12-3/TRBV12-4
TGTGCCAGCAGTTTACAAGTGGGGGCAAACGAGCAGTACTTC
CASSLQVGANEQYF
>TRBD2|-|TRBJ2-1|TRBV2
TGTGCCAGCAGTTTCGGCGGGGGGGTAGCGGGAGTTTACGAGCAGTTCTTC
CASSFGGGVAGVYEQFF
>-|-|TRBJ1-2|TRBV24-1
TGTGCCACCAGTGATTCGCCGCGACGAGGCTACACCTTC
CATSDSPRRGYTF
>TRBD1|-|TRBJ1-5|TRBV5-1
TGCGCCAGCAGCTTGGGGGGGACAGGGGATCAGCCCCAGCATTTT
CASSLGGTGDQPQHF
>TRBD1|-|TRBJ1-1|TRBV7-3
TGTGCCGGCAGCTTAGACAGGGACTATACTGAAGCTTTCTTT
CAGSLDRDYTEAFF
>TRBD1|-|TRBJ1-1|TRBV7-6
TGTGCCAGCGGCTTATCACAGGGGGCCACTGAAACTTTCTTT
CASGLSQGATETFF
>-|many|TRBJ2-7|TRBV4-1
TGCGCCAGCAGCCAAGGGGACTTTAACTCCTACGAGCAGTACTTC
CASSQGDFNSYEQYF
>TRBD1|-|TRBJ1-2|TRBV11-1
TGTGCCAGCAGGTCAACCGGGACAGGGGTTAGCTATGGCTACACCTTC
CASRSTGTGVSYGYTF
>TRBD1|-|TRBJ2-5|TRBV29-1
TGCAGCGTTACGACAGGGGAGGAGGGTAGTCAGCCCCAGTACTTC
CSVTTGEEGSQPQYF
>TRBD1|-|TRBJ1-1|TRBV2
TGTGCCAGCAGTCCTGGGACAGGGAGGGACACTGAAGCTTTCTTT
CASSPGTGRDTEAFF
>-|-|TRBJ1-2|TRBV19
TGTGCCACCGCGGGGGCGGGCTATGGCTACACCTTC
CATAGAGYGYTF
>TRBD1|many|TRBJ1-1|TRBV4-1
TGCGCCAGCCGACGCTGGGGACAGATGAACACTGAAGCTTTCTTT
CASRRWGQMNTEAFF
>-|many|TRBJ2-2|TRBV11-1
TGTGCCAGCAGGTCCCGACCGGGCGGAACCGGGGAGCTGTTTTTT
CASRSRPGGTGELFF
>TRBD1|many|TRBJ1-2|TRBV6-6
TGTGCCAGTACGAAGGGGGCTCGGTACTATGGCTACACCTTC
CASTKGARYYGYTF
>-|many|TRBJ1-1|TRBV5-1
TGCGCCAGCAGCTCCCCGGACAGAAACACTGAAGCTTTCTTT
CASSSPDRNTEAFF
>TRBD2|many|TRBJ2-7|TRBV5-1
TGCGCCAGCAGCGAACTGATACTAGCGGGAGAGCGCGAGCAGTACTTC
CASSELILAGEREQYF
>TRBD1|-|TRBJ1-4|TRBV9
TGTGCCAGCAGCGCCTCCGGGACAGGGGGTGAAAAACTGTTTTTT
CASSASGTGGEKLFF
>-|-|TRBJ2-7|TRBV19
TGTGCCAGTAGTATACTCCCCGAACCGGCCTACGAGCAGTACTTC
CASSILPEPAYEQYF
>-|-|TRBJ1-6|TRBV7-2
TGTGCCAGCAGCTTAGTGCAGGGTAGTCAGCCCCTCCACTTT
CASSLVQGSQPLHF
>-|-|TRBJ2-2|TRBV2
TGTGCCAGCGGAGGACAGCCACTCTTTAACACCGGGGAGCTGTTTTTT
CASGGQPLFNTGELFF